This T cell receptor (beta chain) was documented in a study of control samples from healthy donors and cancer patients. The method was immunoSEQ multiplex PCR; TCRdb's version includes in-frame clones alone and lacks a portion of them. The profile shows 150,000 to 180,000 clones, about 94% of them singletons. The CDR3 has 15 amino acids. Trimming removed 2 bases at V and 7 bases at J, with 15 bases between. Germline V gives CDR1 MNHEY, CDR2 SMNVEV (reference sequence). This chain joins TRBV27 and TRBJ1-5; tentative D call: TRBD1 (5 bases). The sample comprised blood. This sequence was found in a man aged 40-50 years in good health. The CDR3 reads CASSLSRGWGQPQHF. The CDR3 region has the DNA TGTGCCAGCAGTTTAAGTAGAGGGTGGGGGCAGCCCCAGCATTTT.